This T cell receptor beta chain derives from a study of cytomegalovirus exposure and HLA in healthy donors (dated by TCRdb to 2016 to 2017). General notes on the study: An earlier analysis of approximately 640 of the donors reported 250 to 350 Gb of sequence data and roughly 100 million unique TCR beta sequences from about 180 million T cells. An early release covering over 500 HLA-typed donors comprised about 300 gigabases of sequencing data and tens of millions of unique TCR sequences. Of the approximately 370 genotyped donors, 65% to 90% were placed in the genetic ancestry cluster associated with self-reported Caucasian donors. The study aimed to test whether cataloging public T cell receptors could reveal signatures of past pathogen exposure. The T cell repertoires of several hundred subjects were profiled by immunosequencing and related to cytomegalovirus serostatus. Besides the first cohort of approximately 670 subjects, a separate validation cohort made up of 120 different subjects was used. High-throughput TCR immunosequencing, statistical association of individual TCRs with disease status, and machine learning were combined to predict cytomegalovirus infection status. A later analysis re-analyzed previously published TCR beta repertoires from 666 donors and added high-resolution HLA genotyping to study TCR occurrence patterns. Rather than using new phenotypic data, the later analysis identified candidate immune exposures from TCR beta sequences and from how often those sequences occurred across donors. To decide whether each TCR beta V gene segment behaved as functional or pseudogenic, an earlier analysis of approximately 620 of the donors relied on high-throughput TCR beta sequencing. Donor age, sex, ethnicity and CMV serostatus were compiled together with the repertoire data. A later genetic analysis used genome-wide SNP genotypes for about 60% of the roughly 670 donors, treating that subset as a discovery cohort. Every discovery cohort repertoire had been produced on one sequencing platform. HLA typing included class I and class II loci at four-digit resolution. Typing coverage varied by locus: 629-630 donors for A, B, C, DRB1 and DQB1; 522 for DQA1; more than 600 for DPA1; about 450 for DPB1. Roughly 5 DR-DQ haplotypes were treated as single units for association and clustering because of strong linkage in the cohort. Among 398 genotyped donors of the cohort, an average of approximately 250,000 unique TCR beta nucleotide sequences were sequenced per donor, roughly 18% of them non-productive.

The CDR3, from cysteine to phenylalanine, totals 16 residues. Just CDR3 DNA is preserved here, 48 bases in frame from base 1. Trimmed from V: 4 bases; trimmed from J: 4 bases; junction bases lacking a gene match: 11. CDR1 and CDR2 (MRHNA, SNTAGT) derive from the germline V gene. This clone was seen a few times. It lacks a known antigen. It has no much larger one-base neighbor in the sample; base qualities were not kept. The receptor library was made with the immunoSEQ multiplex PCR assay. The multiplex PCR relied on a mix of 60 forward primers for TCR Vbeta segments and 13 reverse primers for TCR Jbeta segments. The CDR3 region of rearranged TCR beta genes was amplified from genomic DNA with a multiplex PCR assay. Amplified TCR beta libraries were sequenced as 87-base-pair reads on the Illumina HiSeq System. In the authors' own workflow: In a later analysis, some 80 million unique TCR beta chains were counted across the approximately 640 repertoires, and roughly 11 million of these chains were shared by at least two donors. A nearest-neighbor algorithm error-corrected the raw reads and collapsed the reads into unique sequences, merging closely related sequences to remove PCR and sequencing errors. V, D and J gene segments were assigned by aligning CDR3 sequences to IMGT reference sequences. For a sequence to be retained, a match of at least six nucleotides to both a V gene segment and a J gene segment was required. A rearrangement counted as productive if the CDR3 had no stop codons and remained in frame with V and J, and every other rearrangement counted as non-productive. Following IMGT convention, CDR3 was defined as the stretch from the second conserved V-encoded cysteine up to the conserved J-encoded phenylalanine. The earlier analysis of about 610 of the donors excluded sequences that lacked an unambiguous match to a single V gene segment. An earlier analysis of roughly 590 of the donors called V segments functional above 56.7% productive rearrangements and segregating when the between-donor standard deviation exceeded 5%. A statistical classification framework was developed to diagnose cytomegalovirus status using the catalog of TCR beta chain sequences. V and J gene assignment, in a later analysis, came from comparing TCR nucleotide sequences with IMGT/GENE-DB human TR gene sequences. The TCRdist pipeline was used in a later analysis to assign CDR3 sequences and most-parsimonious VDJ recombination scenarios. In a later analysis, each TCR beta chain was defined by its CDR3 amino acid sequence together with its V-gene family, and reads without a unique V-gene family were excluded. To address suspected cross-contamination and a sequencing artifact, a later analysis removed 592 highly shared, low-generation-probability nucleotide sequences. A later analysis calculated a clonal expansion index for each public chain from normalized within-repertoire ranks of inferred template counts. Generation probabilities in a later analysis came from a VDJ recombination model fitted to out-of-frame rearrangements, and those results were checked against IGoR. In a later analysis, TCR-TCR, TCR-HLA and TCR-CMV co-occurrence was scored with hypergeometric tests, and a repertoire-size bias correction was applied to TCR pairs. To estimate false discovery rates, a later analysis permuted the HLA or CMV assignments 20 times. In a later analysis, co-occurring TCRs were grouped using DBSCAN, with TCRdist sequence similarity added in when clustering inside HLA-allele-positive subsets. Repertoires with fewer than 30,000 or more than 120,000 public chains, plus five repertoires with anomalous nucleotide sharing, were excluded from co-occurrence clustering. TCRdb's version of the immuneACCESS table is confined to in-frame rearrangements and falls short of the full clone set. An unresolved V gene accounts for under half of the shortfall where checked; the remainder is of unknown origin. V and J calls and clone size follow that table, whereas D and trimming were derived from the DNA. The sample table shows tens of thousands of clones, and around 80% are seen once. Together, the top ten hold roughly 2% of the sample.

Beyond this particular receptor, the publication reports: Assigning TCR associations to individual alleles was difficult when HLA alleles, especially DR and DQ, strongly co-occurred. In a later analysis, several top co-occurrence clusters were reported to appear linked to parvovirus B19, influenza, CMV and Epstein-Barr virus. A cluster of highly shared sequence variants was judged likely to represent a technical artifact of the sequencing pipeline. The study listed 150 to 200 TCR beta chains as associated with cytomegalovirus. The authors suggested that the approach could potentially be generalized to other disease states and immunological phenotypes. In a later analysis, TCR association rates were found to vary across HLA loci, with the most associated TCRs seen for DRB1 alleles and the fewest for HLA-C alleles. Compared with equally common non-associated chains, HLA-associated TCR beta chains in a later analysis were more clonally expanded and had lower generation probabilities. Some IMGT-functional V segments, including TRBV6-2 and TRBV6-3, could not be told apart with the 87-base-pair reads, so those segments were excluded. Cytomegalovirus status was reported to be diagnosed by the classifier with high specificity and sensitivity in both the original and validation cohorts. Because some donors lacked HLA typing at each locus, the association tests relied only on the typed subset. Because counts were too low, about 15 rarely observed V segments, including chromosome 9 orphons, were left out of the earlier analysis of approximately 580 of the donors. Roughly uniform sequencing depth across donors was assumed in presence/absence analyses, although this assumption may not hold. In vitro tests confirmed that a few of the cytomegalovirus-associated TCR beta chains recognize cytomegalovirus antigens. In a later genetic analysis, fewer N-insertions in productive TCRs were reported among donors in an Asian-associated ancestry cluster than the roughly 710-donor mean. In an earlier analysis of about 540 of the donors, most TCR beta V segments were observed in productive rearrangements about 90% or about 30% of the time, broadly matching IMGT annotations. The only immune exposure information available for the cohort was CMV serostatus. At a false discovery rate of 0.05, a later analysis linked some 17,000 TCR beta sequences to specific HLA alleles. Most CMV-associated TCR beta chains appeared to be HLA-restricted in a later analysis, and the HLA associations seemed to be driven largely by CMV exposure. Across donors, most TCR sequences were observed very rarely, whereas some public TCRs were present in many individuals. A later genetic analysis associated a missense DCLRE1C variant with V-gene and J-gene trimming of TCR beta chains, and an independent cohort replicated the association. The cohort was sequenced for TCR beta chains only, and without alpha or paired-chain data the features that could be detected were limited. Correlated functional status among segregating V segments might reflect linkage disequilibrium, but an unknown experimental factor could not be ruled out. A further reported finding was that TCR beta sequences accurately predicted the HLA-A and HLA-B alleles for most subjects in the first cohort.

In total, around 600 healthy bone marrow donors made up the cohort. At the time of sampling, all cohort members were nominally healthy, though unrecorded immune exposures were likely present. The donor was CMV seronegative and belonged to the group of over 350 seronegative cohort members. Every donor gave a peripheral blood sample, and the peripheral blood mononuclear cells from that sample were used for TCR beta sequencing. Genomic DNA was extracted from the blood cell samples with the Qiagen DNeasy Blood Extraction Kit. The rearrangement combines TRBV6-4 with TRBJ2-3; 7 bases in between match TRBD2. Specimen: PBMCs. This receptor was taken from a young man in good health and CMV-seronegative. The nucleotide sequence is TGTGCCAGCAGTGCGTCGGGGGGTGCAGGGTCAGATACGCAGTATTTT. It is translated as CASSASGGAGSDTQYF.